This T cell receptor (beta chain) was observed in a study of T cell responses to AZD1222 COVID-19 vaccine. Study outcomes and limitations: Dominant CD4 TCR responses targeted spike regions 160-218 and 743-854. No repertoire was sampled before or during the peak T cell response, only after it. White British ancestry dominated among donors, who included more females, and clonal diversity was possibly underestimated.

The CDR3 contains 13 residues. The V and J ends lost 0 bases and 8 bases respectively, with 11 bases between them. From germline, CDR1 is SGDLS and CDR2 YYNGEE. Method: immunoSEQ multiplex PCR; TCRdb's copy keeps in-frame clones and lacks some. The data show about 110,000 clones, nearly 90% seen once. Regarding this clone: Its antigen is unknown.

The sample was peripheral blood, taken on day 0 of MenACWY control vaccination. The chain couples TRBV9 to TRBJ1-1; D is perhaps TRBD1 (5 bases). This sequence was found in an adult in good health. The CDR3 nucleotides read TGTGCCAGCAGCGTAGAGGTTGACAGCGAAGCTTTCTTT. Translated: CASSVEVDSEAFF.